These 3 T cell receptor beta chains came from one sample sequenced in a study of T cell responses to AZD1222 COVID-19 vaccine. This table comes from immunoSEQ multiplex PCR, and its TCRdb copy is limited to in-frame clones, with some not included. Here the sample spans approximately 70,000 clones, 80% being singletons. This specimen was peripheral blood, taken 28 days after the second AZD1222 dose. These TCRs come from an adult who received the AZD1222 COVID-19 vaccine.

The chain joins TRBV7-2 to TRBJ1-6; 7 positions agree with TRBD1. The CDR3 is made up of 15 amino acids. Losses at the gene ends were 3 bases for V and 7 bases for J; bases not matched to a gene: 6. The germline V gene encodes CDR1 SGHTA and CDR2 FQGNSA. CDR3 protein: CASSFTGTANSPLHF. The DNA for the CDR3 is TGTGCCAGCAGCTTCACCGGGACAGCGAATTCACCCCTCCACTTT.

The V gene is TRBV5-4, the J gene TRBJ1-3, with unresolved D. Trimming cost V 4 bases and J 3 bases, with 11 bases left between them. In germline, CDR1 is SGHNT, CDR2 YYREEE (reference sequence). This CDR3 spans 14 amino acids. The CDR3 sequence is CASSGTEYGNTIYF. In DNA, the CDR3 is TGTGCCAGCAGCGGCACAGAGTATGGAAACACCATATATTTT.

A word on this clone: At one end, the junction sequence differs from germline, possibly due to a read error. V is TRBV7-6 and J is TRBJ1-1; weak D call: TRBD1 (5 bases). Germline V gene lookup returns CDR1 SGHVS and CDR2 FNYEAQ. The CDR3 has 17 residues. Written as DNA, the CDR3 is TGTGCCAGCAGCTTAGCGCTCTTTGAGCCTCGCCTCGACAGTCGTCTCTTT. Translating gives CASSLALFEPRLDSRLF.